A selection of T cell receptor beta chains follows, all from one sample in a study of T cell responses to AZD1222 COVID-19 vaccine. The method was immunoSEQ multiplex PCR; TCRdb's version includes in-frame clones alone and lacks a portion of them. Of under 120,000 clones listed, around 90% are singletons. The specimen comprised peripheral blood, sampled 28 days after the second AZD1222 dose. Receptors originate from an adult who received the AZD1222 COVID-19 vaccine. Each CDR3 is given with its conserved first and last residue. A D gene is named only where the DNA matches it firmly. Not all rows give a size; the values are once, few, many and, for expanded clones, a class.

>TRBV4-2|TRBD2|TRBJ2-2|few
TGTGCCAGCACTGTGGGGACTAGCGTCACCGGGGAGCTGTTTTTT
CASTVGTSVTGELFF
>TRBV18|-|TRBJ1-2|once
TGTGCCAGCTCACCACAGGACGGGGACCATGGCTACACCTTC
CASSPQDGDHGYTF
>TRBV6-5|-|TRBJ1-1|-
TGTGCCAGCAGTTACTACACATATGCCCAGAACACTGAAGCTTTCTTT
CASSYYTYAQNTEAFF
>TRBV30|TRBD1|TRBJ1-6|-
TGTGCCTGGAGTGGGACGAGGGACAGGGTAATCGGTTCACCCCTCCACTTT
CAWSGTRDRVIGSPLHF
>TRBV30|-|TRBJ1-1|-
TGTGCCTGGAGGCGGCTCGGATTCATGAACACTGAAGCTTTCTTT
CAWRRLGFMNTEAFF
>TRBV18|TRBD2|TRBJ2-2|-
TGTGCCAGCTCACCACAGCAGACAGCGGCGGGAGGGACCGGGGAGCTGTTTTTT
CASSPQQTAAGGTGELFF
>TRBV28|-|TRBJ1-5|few
TGTGCCAGCATAAGGGGCAATCAGCCCCAGCATTTT
CASIRGNQPQHF
>TRBV4-3|TRBD2|TRBJ2-7|-
TGCGCCAGCAGCCAACTAGCGGGAGCCCTCTACGAGCAGTACTTC
CASSQLAGALYEQYF
>TRBV9|TRBD1|TRBJ2-7|-
TGTGCCAGCAGCGTACGCTACAGGGGCATGAAAGGCGAGCAGTACTTC
CASSVRYRGMKGEQYF
>TRBV28|-|TRBJ2-2|once
TGTGCCAGCAGAGAAGCAGGGAATACTCAGGGGGAGCTGTTTTTT
CASREAGNTQGELFF
>TRBV2|-|TRBJ1-1|once
TGTGCCAGCAGTGAAGAGGTAGGGGCAGGGAACACTGAAGCTTTCTTT
CASSEEVGAGNTEAFF
>TRBV12-3/TRBV12-4|-|TRBJ1-1|-
TGTGCCAGCAGCGCCCCAAGAAACACTGAAGCTTTCTTT
CASSAPRNTEAFF
>TRBV4-3|TRBD1|TRBJ2-7|-
TGCGCCAGCAGCCAAACCGGGACAGGGAGGAACGAGCAGTACTTC
CASSQTGTGRNEQYF
>TRBV19|TRBD1|TRBJ2-2|-
TGTGCCAGTGGAACAGGGGGCGACACCGGGGAGCTGTTTTTT
CASGTGGDTGELFF
>TRBV28|-|TRBJ1-4|once
TGCGCCAGCAGTTTAAGTAATGAAAAACTGTTTTTT
CASSLSNEKLFF
>TRBV5-1|-|TRBJ2-1|-
TGCGCCAGCAGTATTGGCAACAATGAGCAGTTCTTC
CASSIGNNEQFF
>TRBV18|-|TRBJ1-2|-
TGTGCCAGCTCACCCCCTTCTGACGTTTCGTCTGGCTACACCTTC
CASSPPSDVSSGYTF
>TRBV27|TRBD1|TRBJ1-1|-
TGTGCCAGCAGTCTTAGGGGGCTAGGGAAAGCTTTCTTT
CASSLRGLGKAFF
>TRBV30|-|TRBJ2-7|-
TGTGCCTGGAGCGAAAGCTTGGTCGGTCTATCCTACGAGCAGTACTTC
CAWSESLVGLSYEQYF
>TRBV6-6|-|TRBJ1-2|few
TGTGCCAGCAGTTACTCGTATCGGGTCAGACCTTATGGCTACACCTTC
CASSYSYRVRPYGYTF
>TRBV5-4|-|TRBJ1-2|-
TGTGCCAGCAACCCTCAGGGGCTCCGCGGCTACACCTTC
CASNPQGLRGYTF
>TRBV7-8|-|TRBJ1-5|-
TGTGCCAGCAGCTTAGAAGGAAGTAGCAATCAGCCCCAGCATTTT
CASSLEGSSNQPQHF
>TRBV6-4|-|TRBJ1-6|-
TGTGCCAGCAGTGACTCCCGGGCCCCCCTCCACTTT
CASSDSRAPLHF
>TRBV6-4|-|TRBJ2-2|-
TGTGCCAGCAGTGACGCTTCAGGGACCGGGGAGCTGTTTTTT
CASSDASGTGELFF
>TRBV7-9|TRBD1|TRBJ1-2|-
TGTGCCAGCAGCTTAAGGGACAGCTATGGCTACACCTTC
CASSLRDSYGYTF
>TRBV19|-|TRBJ2-3|-
TGTGCCAGTAGTGAATTAGGGGGAGGGAACACAGATACGCAGTATTTT
CASSELGGGNTDTQYF
>TRBV20-1|-|TRBJ2-1|-
TGCAGTGCTAGTCAGCTGTTTAAAGGGAATGAGCAGTTCTTC
CSASQLFKGNEQFF
>TRBV29-1|TRBD2|TRBJ2-7|-
TGCAGCGTTACTAGCGGAGACTCCTACGAGCAGTACTTC
CSVTSGDSYEQYF
>TRBV10-2|-|TRBJ2-7|-
TGCGCCAGCAGAGGCTCAGAAGGGGTCGAGCAGTACTTC
CASRGSEGVEQYF
>TRBV6-5|-|TRBJ2-7|-
TGTGCCAGCAGTTACCCGGACAATTACGAGCAGTACTTC
CASSYPDNYEQYF
>TRBV7-8|TRBD1|TRBJ2-2|-
TGTGCCAGCAGCTTAGGACAGGGGGCCGGCACCGGGGAGCTGTTTTTT
CASSLGQGAGTGELFF
>TRBV30|-|TRBJ2-1|-
TGTGCCTGGGGGGGCGCTAGCAGCCTTCAGAATGAGCAGTTCTTC
CAWGGASSLQNEQFF
>TRBV28|-|TRBJ1-1|-
TGTGCCAGCATCCAGGAAGCAGGGGCGAACACTGAAGCTTTCTTT
CASIQEAGANTEAFF
>TRBV6-5|TRBD1|TRBJ1-4|-
TGTGCCAGCACAGGGGGTGAAAAACTGTTTTTT
CASTGGEKLFF
>TRBV18|TRBD1|TRBJ2-4|-
TGTGCCAGCTCACCGTCCCCTCCGGGACAGGATGACATTCAGTACTTC
CASSPSPPGQDDIQYF
>TRBV28|TRBD1|TRBJ1-6|-
TGTGCCAGCAGCCTAAGACAGGGAAGGAATTCACCCCTCCACTTT
CASSLRQGRNSPLHF
>TRBV2|TRBD2|TRBJ2-5|-
TGTGCCAGCAGTGCCATAGCGGGAGGCCAAGAGACCCAGTACTTC
CASSAIAGGQETQYF
>TRBV12-3/TRBV12-4|-|TRBJ2-2|few
TGTGCCTGCCGACAGGCGAACACCGGGGAGCTGTTTTTT
CACRQANTGELFF
>TRBV15|-|TRBJ1-2|few
TGTGCCACCAGCAGAGGCCACGATAACTATGGCTACACCTTC
CATSRGHDNYGYTF
>TRBV11-1|TRBD1|TRBJ2-7|-
TGTGCCAGCAGCTTAACCCTTGGGACAGGGGACTACGAGCAGTACTTC
CASSLTLGTGDYEQYF
>TRBV28|-|TRBJ2-1|few
TGTGCCAGCAGTTTGGTAGCGATCTCCTACAATGAGCAGTTCTTC
CASSLVAISYNEQFF